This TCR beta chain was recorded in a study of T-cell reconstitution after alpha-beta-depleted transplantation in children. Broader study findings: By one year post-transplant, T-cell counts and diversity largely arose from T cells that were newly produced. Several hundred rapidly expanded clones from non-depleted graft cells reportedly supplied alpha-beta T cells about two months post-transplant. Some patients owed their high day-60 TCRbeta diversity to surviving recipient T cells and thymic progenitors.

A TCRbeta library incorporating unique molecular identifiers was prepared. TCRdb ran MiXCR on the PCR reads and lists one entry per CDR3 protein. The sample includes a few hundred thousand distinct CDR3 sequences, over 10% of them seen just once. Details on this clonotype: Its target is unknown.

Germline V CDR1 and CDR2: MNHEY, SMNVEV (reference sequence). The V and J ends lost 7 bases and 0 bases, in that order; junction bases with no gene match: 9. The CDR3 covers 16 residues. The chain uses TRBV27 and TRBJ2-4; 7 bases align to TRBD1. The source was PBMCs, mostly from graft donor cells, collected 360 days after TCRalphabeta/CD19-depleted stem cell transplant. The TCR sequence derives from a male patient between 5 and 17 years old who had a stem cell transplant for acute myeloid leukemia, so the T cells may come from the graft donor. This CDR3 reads CASTQTGILAKNIQYF. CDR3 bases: TGTGCCAGCACCCAGACAGGGATTCTAGCCAAAAACATTCAGTACTTC.